The 10 T cell receptor beta chains presented below share a single source sample, sequenced in a study of cytomegalovirus exposure and HLA in healthy donors. PCR employed 60 Vbeta and 13 Jbeta primers. TCRdb's copy holds only in-frame clones and misses some; the assay was immunoSEQ multiplex PCR. The sample has 150,000 to 200,000 clones, approximately 80% seen once; the top ten hold 4% to 5%. What was sequenced was PBMCs. The receptors were sampled from a man aged 25 to 40 in good health and CMV-seronegative.

The CDR3 nucleotides are TGTGCCAGCAGCTTAGCAGGGGAGGCCCAAGAGACCCAGTACTTC. Translating it yields CASSLAGEAQETQYF. The V call is TRBV7-6, the J call TRBJ2-5, with D possibly being TRBD2 (6 bases). The CDR3 is 15 amino acids. The germline V gene encodes CDR1 SGHVS and CDR2 FNYEAQ. Trimming removed 0 bases at V and 1 base at J, with 9 bases between. Full variable domain (rest looked up from reference TRBV7-6 and TRBJ2-5): GAGVSQSPRYKVTKRGQDVALRCDPISGHVSLYWYRQALGQGPEFLTYFNYEAQQDKSGLPNDRFSAERPEGSISTLTIQRTEQRDSAMYRCASSLAGEAQETQYFGPGTRLLVL.

The genes are TRBV15 and TRBJ2-7, with 11 bases lining up with TRBD2. Trimming removed 3 bases from V and 3 bases from J; junction bases left unmatched: 1. This CDR3 has 14 residues. Germline CDR1 reads LNHNV; CDR2 reads YYDKDF (reference sequence). The CDR3 DNA is TGTGCCACCAGCAGGACTAGCGGGAACTACGAGCAGTACTTC. Translated: CATSRTSGNYEQYF.

The chain employs TRBV6-5 and TRBJ1-2; 9 nucleotides match TRBD1. The CDR3 is 14 residues long. The germline V gene has CDR1 MNHEY and CDR2 SVGAGI. V dropped 3 bases and J dropped 5; count of bases not matched to a gene: 4. The CDR3 loop reads CASSYYRGLYGYTF. CDR3 nucleotide sequence: TGTGCCAGCAGTTATTACAGGGGGCTTTATGGCTACACCTTC.

V and J are TRBV4-2 and TRBJ2-1, with 10 positions matching TRBD1. CDR1 LGHNA and CDR2 YNFKEQ come from the germline V gene. This CDR3 region has 16 residues. V lost 3 bases and J lost 8; bases outside the gene matches: 10. This CDR3 reads CASSQFPGQGTDEQFF. The CDR3 DNA reads as TGTGCCAGCAGCCAGTTCCCGGGACAGGGGACGGATGAGCAGTTCTTC.

This clone was seen a single time. The CDR3 DNA follows: TGTGCCAGCAGTACGACGGGCTCCTACGAGCAGTACTTC. Its protein product is CASSTTGSYEQYF. The chain carries TRBV7-2 and TRBJ2-7, with D uncertain. CDR3 length: 13 amino acids. The germline gives CDR1 SGHTA, CDR2 FQGNSA. V was shortened by 6 bases and J by 0 bases, with 9 bases between the two germline ends.

Worth noting for this clone: One end of the junction does not line up with germline, which may come from a read error. For the CDR3, the DNA is TGTTCCAGCAGCGGCGGGACAGCCTACGAGCAGTACTTC. It is translated as CSSSGGTAYEQYF. V and J are TRBV7-9 and TRBJ2-7, with D maybe TRBD1 (7 bases). Germline CDR1 is SEHNR and CDR2 is FQNEAQ (reference sequence). The CDR3 has 13 residues.

The V gene is TRBV7-9, the J gene TRBJ2-1; unclear D gene. The ends were cut back, 1 base at V and 4 bases at J, with 8 bases in the middle. From germline, CDR1 is SEHNR and CDR2 FQNEAQ (reference sequence). The CDR3 contains 14 residues. The CDR3 is CASSLVIEYNEQFF. In DNA form, the CDR3 reads TGTGCCAGCAGCTTAGTAATTGAGTACAATGAGCAGTTCTTC. Full variable domain (remainder filled in from reference TRBV7-9 and TRBJ2-1): DTGVSQNPRHKITKRGQNVTFRCDPISEHNRLYWYRQTLGQGPEFLTYFQNEAQLEKSRLLSDRFSAERPKGSFSTLEIQRTEQGDSAMYLCASSLVIEYNEQFFGPGTRLTVL.

The chain couples TRBV9 to TRBJ2-5; 9 bases align to TRBD2. The CDR3 has 15 residues. The J segment lost 4 bases and the V segment lost 4 bases, leaving 8 bases of the junction unmatched. The germline gives CDR1 SGDLS, CDR2 YYNGEE. The CDR3 nucleotides are TGTGCCAGCAGCTCTCCCGCGGGAGGGTTAGAGACCCAGTACTTC. This translates into CASSSPAGGLETQYF.

This clone showed up just once. The V call is TRBV7-9, the J call TRBJ2-1; D might be TRBD1 (5 bases). CDR1 SEHNR and CDR2 FQNEAQ come from the germline V gene (reference sequence). V lost 4 bases and J 2 bases, leaving 15 bases between the germline ends. CDR3 length: 16 residues. The CDR3 bases are TGTGCCAGCAGCTCTTACACAGGTATGGCCTACAATGAGCAGTTCTTC. Translated, it gives CASSSYTGMAYNEQFF. The variable domain in full, with the rest retrieved from reference TRBV7-9 and TRBJ2-1, is DTGVSQNPRHKITKRGQNVTFRCDPISEHNRLYWYRQTLGQGPEFLTYFQNEAQLEKSRLLSDRFSAERPKGSFSTLEIQRTEQGDSAMYLCASSSYTGMAYNEQFFGPGTRLTVL.

The rearrangement joins TRBV5-1 to TRBJ2-7; D is possibly TRBD1 (6 bases). Germline V lookup: CDR1 SGHRS, CDR2 YFSETQ. There are 16 residues in the CDR3. V was cut by 0 bases and J by 2 bases, with 15 bases left in between. The CDR3 nucleotides read TGCGCCAGCAGCTTGGCCGGAACAGGGTCGCCCTACGAGCAGTACTTC. It is translated as CASSLAGTGSPYEQYF.